This T cell receptor beta chain was sequenced in a study of cytomegalovirus exposure and HLA in healthy donors. At the level of the study: Early released data comprised approximately 85 million unique TCRs from HLA-typed donors. Study-level results: In a later analysis, across HLA loci, associated TCR counts were highest for DRB1, lowest for HLA-C.

As concerns this clone: As yet, its antigen is unknown.

13 Jbeta primers and 60 Vbeta primers were used for the PCR. Methods used by the authors: Tens of millions of unique TCR beta chains, roughly 10 million shared, were counted in a later analysis. Profiled with immunoSEQ multiplex PCR; TCRdb holds only in-frame clones, not every one. Clonal size and the V and J genes are those of that table, whereas D and trimming came from the DNA. Among some 160,000 clones listed, over 70% were seen once. The CDR3 runs 12 residues. The germline CDR1 and CDR2 sequences are SGHAT and FQNNGV. V lost 3 bases and J lost 6, with 6 bases in between. Donors showed nominal health when sampled, although they likely had unrecorded immune exposures.

The sequence was obtained from a man between 40 and 49 years old in good health and CMV-seronegative. Material for sequencing was PBMCs. The chain uses TRBV11-2 and TRBJ2-1; D is undetermined. The CDR3 sequence is CASSFSVNEQFF. Written as DNA, the CDR3 is TGTGCCAGCAGCTTCAGTGTCAATGAGCAGTTCTTC.